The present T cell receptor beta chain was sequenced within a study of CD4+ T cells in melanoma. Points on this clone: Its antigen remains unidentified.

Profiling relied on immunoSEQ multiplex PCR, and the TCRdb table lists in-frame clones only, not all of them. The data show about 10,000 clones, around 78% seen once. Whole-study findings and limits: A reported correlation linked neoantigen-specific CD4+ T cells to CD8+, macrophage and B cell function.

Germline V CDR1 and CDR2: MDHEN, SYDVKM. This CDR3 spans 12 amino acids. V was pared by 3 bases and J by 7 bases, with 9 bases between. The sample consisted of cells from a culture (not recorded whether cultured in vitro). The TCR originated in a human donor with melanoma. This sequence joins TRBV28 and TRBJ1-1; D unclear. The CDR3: CASSLGNREAFF. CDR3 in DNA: TGTGCCAGCAGTTTGGGGAACCGTGAAGCTTTCTTT.